What follows is one T cell receptor beta chain and its context. This entry belongs to a study of blood T cell repertoires in COVID-19. Study as a whole: COVID-19 samples collected from the United States, Italy and Spain covered acute and convalescent phases. The analysed material was cDNA or gDNA that came from T cells, B-cell-depleted T cells, or PBMCs.

In terms of age and location, participants ranged from about 18 to 90 years and lived in about 25 US areas. Grouping used clinical history reported by participants in a survey and questionnaire. The assay was immunoSEQ multiplex PCR, and TCRdb's table has in-frame clones only and misses some. The data hold approximately 150,000 clones, with roughly 88% observed a single time. V was pared by 6 bases and J by 5 bases, with 14 bases between. CDR1 LNHDA and CDR2 SQIVND come from the germline V gene (reference sequence). This CDR3 comprises 13 residues. The material sequenced was PBMCs or T cells enriched from blood (not recorded which). The rearrangement links TRBV19 to TRBJ2-7, with D perhaps matching TRBD1 (6 bases). This clonotype was obtained from a man in his fifties or sixties who had recovered from COVID-19. CDR3 sequence (DNA): TGTGCCAGTAGAAACACAGGGTCAAACGAGCAGTACTTC. It yields the protein CASRNTGSNEQYF.